This T cell receptor beta chain emerged from a study of cytomegalovirus exposure and HLA in healthy donors. Of note for this clone: Its antigen remains unidentified.

This CDR3 region has 13 residues. The V and J ends lost 4 bases and 7 bases, in that order; junction bases with no gene match: 5. Germline CDR1 MGHRA, CDR2 YSYEKL. Sequencing was performed with immunoSEQ multiplex PCR; in TCRdb, only in-frame clones are kept and a portion is missing. The data contain over 120,000 clones, 94% of them singletons. Regarding the study as a whole: There were some public TCRs occurring in many donors, but most TCR sequences were rare. The tendency of first-cohort TCR clusters to co-occur in the roughly 110 validation repertoires was the finding of a later analysis.

The TCR originated in a man between 18 and 35 years old in good health and CMV-seropositive. The specimen was PBMCs. This chain joins TRBV4-1 and TRBJ2-7; the match to TRBD2 covers 9 bases. The CDR3 bases are TGCGCCAGCAGCCTCGGGACTAGCAGTGAGCAGTACTTC. Its protein product is CASSLGTSSEQYF.